This T cell receptor (beta chain) was sequenced for a study of tumor-infiltrating lymphocytes in primary liver carcinoma (dated by TCRdb to the late 2010s). For context, the study as a whole: Hepatocellular carcinoma (four) or combined HCC and intrahepatic cholangiocarcinoma (one) was present in the five patients, who were three men and two women aged 30 to 69 years. Tumors of the five patients were stage T1-T3 N0M0 with maximum diameters of roughly 4.2 to 11 cm. Each sample produced roughly 3.5 to 8 million productive TCRbeta reads, and read depth showed no significant difference between tissue types. Across five regions of each liver tumor, along with adjacent normal tissue and blood, the study brought together TCRbeta repertoire sequencing, expression microarrays and whole-exome sequencing. A total of about 35 specimens from 5 patients went through TCRbeta repertoire sequencing, namely 25 tumor regions, 5 adjacent noncancerous liver tissues and 5 peripheral blood samples. To link TCRbeta repertoire diversity with the local molecular phenotype, the approximately 25 tumor region samples were profiled using Agilent mRNA microarrays. Reproducibility between technical replicate repertoires was high, with correlation coefficients above 0.95 and mean shared-clone rates approximately 0.91. Findings and caveats that apply to the study as a whole: Pairs of tumor regions showed greater repertoire overlap (mean around 36%) than tumor-adjacent pairs (17%) or tumor-blood pairs (around 15%), which is consistent with antigen-driven expansion. Bulk unsorted samples precluded comparing CD4+ and CD8+ T cell repertoires. Only roughly 7-24% of top clones appeared in all five regions of a tumor, which suggests that tumor-infiltrating T cells are spatially heterogeneous. A significantly larger repertoire fraction was made up by the top 250 clones in tumors than in blood (p = 0.039). Only the TCR beta chain was sequenced, which likely underestimates true repertoire diversity because unpaired alpha chains were not captured. The study included only a handful of patients, and the authors note findings should be validated in a larger study.

The CDR3 covers 16 residues, taking in both the cysteine and the phenylalanine. Kept here is only the CDR3 DNA, which spans 48 bases and is read in frame from base 1. From the germline V gene (reference sequence), CDR1 is LNHDA and CDR2 is SQIVND. Starting from approximately 460 ng total RNA, TCRbeta-specific cDNA was produced by reverse transcription with a constant-region primer and ProtoScript II reverse transcriptase. Construction of the TCRbeta libraries relied on three nested rounds of multiplex PCR, following a slightly modified ARM-PCR procedure. Each of the first two PCR rounds ran for 9 to 11 cycles using multiplex TRBV1-TRBV30 forward primers together with a Cbeta reverse primer. Sample barcodes and Illumina adapters were added in a final 25-cycle PCR with Deep VentR polymerase. Amplicons of 200-500 bp were gel-purified with a QIAquick gel extraction kit before sequencing. An Illumina HiSeq 2500 was used to sequence the TCRbeta amplicons with 250-bp paired-end reads. For the original study's pipeline: To recover full CDR3 sequences, reads were quality-trimmed using Trimmomatic v0.33 and paired reads were then merged using FLASH v1.2.11. V, D and J germline segments were assigned to the rearranged TCRbeta sequences by MiGEC v1.2.1b. Clonotype statistics and Shannon-Wiener diversity indices were computed with VDJtools v1.0.0. To cut down on sampling bias, every analysis after diversity analysis relied on just the 250 most abundant clonotypes from each sample. TCRdb ran its own pipeline on the public reads, namely fastp trimming at Q25 and MiXCR clone calling, and kept in-frame beta chains. Every distinct CDR3 protein forms one entry, paired with its most common genes and DNA. Clone size and V and J calls follow TCRdb, not the original study. The sample includes 50,000 or so distinct CDR3 sequences, with around 77% observed a single time. Roughly a quarter of the sample is in the top ten clones.

Note on this clonotype: No antigen is known for it. At one of its ends the junction is not consistent with the germline gene, which may arise from a read error.

Total RNA and DNA were co-extracted from 20-30 mg of bulk tissue with the AllPrep DNA/RNA mini kit, without cell sorting. Between November 2015 and March 2016, a few patients in China with histopathologically diagnosed primary liver carcinoma had surgical resection. At the time of sampling, the patients had chronic HBV infection and had not received any treatment. Each tumor was sampled at five spatially separated regions: the superior, inferior, left-lateral and right-lateral poles and the tumor centre. Histology showed that every tumor sample contained more than 75% viable tumor cells. Fresh tumor and adjacent tissue pieces were bisected, with one half stored in RNAlater at -80 degrees C and the other half sent for histology.

The chain links TRBV19 with TRBJ2-1, with a weak D call of TRBD2 (6 bases match). The sequencing sample was made of liver tumor tissue from sampling region 5. What the cell subset or site label conveys for this sample: tumor region T5, tumor centre. This clonotype originated in a man aged 35-49 years with primary liver carcinoma and hepatitis B virus infection. The encoded CDR3 is CVSSPSGQSSYNEQFF. The DNA reads TGTGTCAGTAGCCCCAGCGGGCAGAGCTCCTACAATGAGCAGTTCTTC.